This T cell receptor (beta chain) came from a study of graft-versus-host responses after intestinal transplantation. About the study: Multivisceral, liver-intestinal, or isolated intestinal transplants were performed in recipients. Induction with anti-thymocyte globulin, then tacrolimus and steroids for three to four years, was given to all recipients. Findings and limits, study-wide: Early post-transplant declines in HvG were associated with peak levels of circulating GvH clones. The recipient marrow held GvH clones, and some of them showed up first in ileum or blood.

The length of the CDR3 is 12 residues. Germline loops: CDR1 MDHEN, CDR2 SYDVKM. V lost 8 bases and J lost 8, with 13 bases in between. Points on this clone: Its antigen remains unidentified.

Profiling relied on immunoSEQ multiplex PCR, and the TCRdb table lists in-frame clones only, not all of them. The profile covers 98,000 or so clones, with roughly 87% appearing a single time and over 0.8% taken by the ten largest. V gene TRBV28 combines with J gene TRBJ2-1; possible D gene TRBD2, 5 bases. The sample consisted of unstimulated CD4+ T cells sorted from spleen or lymph node cells, taken before intestinal transplant. The TCR sequence derives from a human donor who received an intestinal transplant. As DNA, the CDR3 is TGTGCCAGCCGGTTCCAACTAGATGAGCAGTTCTTC. As protein: CASRFQLDEQFF.